Listed here are 21 T cell receptor beta chains from one sample, sequenced in a study of T cells in Graves' hyperthyroidism and ophthalmopathy. What was amplified from RNA transcripts were TCR beta CDR3 regions. The TCR CDR3 was amplified in a first-round RT-PCR using the HTBI primer set. TCRdb re-analysed the multiplex PCR reads in MiXCR, keeping a single row per CDR3 protein. The repertoire holds some 360,000 distinct CDR3 sequences, with 15% to 20% as singletons. The source material was blood. These receptors were collected from a woman aged 35 to 49 with Graves' ophthalmopathy.

Written as DNA, the CDR3 is TGCGCCAGCAGGGGGACAATAACGGTGAACACTGAAGCTTTCTTT. This encodes CASRGTITVNTEAFF. The chain employs TRBV4-1 and TRBJ1-1; a weak D match, TRBD1 (6 bases). There are 15 residues in the CDR3. Trimming took 6 bases from V and 0 from J, leaving 14 bases between them. CDR1 is MGHRA, CDR2 YSYEKL, per germline.

Ten or more counts support this clonotype. V usage is TRBV9 and J usage is TRBJ1-1; possibly TRBD1 for D (6 bases). This CDR3 is 16 amino acids long. Trimming removed 4 bases from V and 5 bases from J, with 21 bases in between. In germline, CDR1 is SGDLS, CDR2 YYNGEE. The CDR3 DNA reads as TGTGCCAGCAGCCCCCAAAGTAGGGGGGGATGGACTGAAGCTTTCTTT. Translated: CASSPQSRGGWTEAFF.

This chain links TRBV7-2 with TRBJ2-5; 10 positions agree with TRBD1. The CDR3 has 15 amino acids. Germline V gene data show CDR1 as SGHTA and CDR2 as FQGNSA. After removal of 6 bases from V and 2 bases from J, the junction contained 6 bases not matched to a gene. This CDR3 reads CASSRGQGEQETQYF. The CDR3 DNA reads as TGTGCCAGCAGTCGTGGACAGGGGGAACAAGAGACCCAGTACTTC.

This clonotype appeared many times. V is TRBV20-1 and J is TRBJ1-5; D unclear. Germline values: CDR1 DFQATT, CDR2 SNEGSKA (reference sequence). This CDR3 comprises 12 residues. V was clipped by 6 bases and J by 0 bases, with 6 bases between them. CDR3 residues: CSATSSNQPQHF. The CDR3 nucleotides read TGCAGTGCCACATCTAGCAATCAGCCCCAGCATTTT.

This clonotype was seen at least ten times. The rearrangement links TRBV27 to TRBJ1-2; D may be TRBD1 (6 bases). The CDR3 extends over 14 amino acids. CDR1 is MNHEY, CDR2 SMNVEV, per germline (reference sequence). With 6 bases removed from V and 8 bases from J, the gap between germline ends came to 19 bases. CDR3 amino acids: CASRIQGTEDGYTF. CDR3 sequence (DNA): TGTGCCAGCAGGATACAGGGCACCGAGGACGGCTACACCTTC.

This clonotype appeared many times. The V gene is TRBV6-5, the J gene TRBJ1-2; D is possibly TRBD1 (6 bases). Trimming left V 0 bases short and J 5 bases short, with 13 bases between. CDR1 is MNHEY and CDR2 is SVGAGI in the germline V gene. The CDR3 spans 15 residues. CDR3 in amino acids: CASSYSKQGRYGYTF. The CDR3 DNA reads TGTGCCAGCAGTTACTCGAAACAGGGAAGATATGGCTACACCTTC.

This clonotype was observed at least ten times. The chain carries TRBV6-4 and TRBJ2-6; D may be TRBD1 or TRBD2 (6 bases each). Trimming stripped 5 bases from V and 2 bases from J, with 19 bases between. The CDR3 runs 18 residues. Germline CDR1 is MRHNA and CDR2 is SNTAGT. This chain's CDR3 is CASSLRGGRTAGANVLTF. The DNA for the CDR3 is TGTGCCAGCAGTCTCCGAGGGGGGCGGACTGCTGGGGCCAACGTCCTGACTTTC.

This clonotype was seen ten or more times. V is TRBV7-9 and J is TRBJ1-1, with TRBD1 matching over 8 bases. This CDR3 comprises 13 residues. J was trimmed by 6 bases and V by 1 base; bases with no gene match: 1. CDR1 is SEHNR, CDR2 FQNEAQ, per germline (reference sequence). As DNA, the CDR3 is TGTGCCAGCAGCTTAGAACAGGGGGCTGAAGCTTTCTTT. Translated: CASSLEQGAEAFF.

This clonotype was seen a few times. The J gene is TRBJ1-5, the V gene TRBV12-3 or TRBV12-4; D remains unclear. The V gene lost 5 bases and the J gene lost 2 bases, with 10 bases spanning the gap. This CDR3 spans 14 amino acids. CDR3 sequence: CASSRLEGNQPQHF. In DNA form, the CDR3 reads TGTGCCAGCAGTCGCCTGGAGGGCAATCAGCCCCAGCATTTT.

This clonotype was detected many times. The chain joins TRBV9 to TRBJ2-7; a possible D gene is TRBD2 (6 bases). Trimming took off 2 bases at V and 6 bases at J, with 12 bases between the two ends. Germline V gene lookup returns CDR1 SGDLS and CDR2 YYNGEE. CDR3 size: 13 residues. The CDR3 here is CASSVGGAGEQYF. The CDR3 DNA reads as TGTGCCAGCAGCGTCGGGGGAGCAGGCGAGCAGTACTTC.

This clonotype was found many times. The junction departs from the called germline gene at one end, perhaps through a read error. V is TRBV18 and J is TRBJ2-5; D not resolved. Per the germline V gene, CDR1 is KGHSH and CDR2 is LQKENI. This CDR3 comprises 11 residues. CDR3 coding DNA: TGTGCCAGCTCACCTAAAGAGACCCAGCACTTC. The encoded protein is CASSPKETQHF.

The chain carries TRBV29-1 and TRBJ1-2; a weak D match, TRBD1 (6 bases). This CDR3 contains 13 residues. Germline values: CDR1 SQVTM, CDR2 ANQGSEA. V was shortened by 5 bases and J by 3 bases, with 13 bases between the two germline ends. The chain's CDR3 is CSVWGGPHYGYTF. CDR3 DNA: TGCAGCGTTTGGGGGGGGCCGCACTATGGCTACACCTTC.

This clonotype was picked up many times. The V and J genes are TRBV29-1 and TRBJ2-7; a possible D gene is TRBD2 (5 bases). In germline, CDR1 is SQVTM, CDR2 ANQGSEA. This CDR3 spans 16 amino acids. The V end lost 4 bases, the J end lost 0 bases, and 19 bases lay between the germline ends. DNA of the CDR3: TGCAGCGTTGTGCCCAGCGGCAGACTGAGCTCCTACGAGCAGTACTTC. The encoded protein is CSVVPSGRLSSYEQYF.

This clonotype has ten or more counts. The V gene is TRBV6-5, the J gene TRBJ2-7, with D perhaps TRBD2 (5 bases). The germline CDR1 and CDR2 sequences are MNHEY and SVGAGI. This CDR3 has 14 residues. V dropped 0 bases and J dropped 3 bases, with 9 bases sitting between them. The CDR3 sequence is CASSYSRTSYEQYF. The CDR3 DNA follows: TGTGCCAGCAGTTACTCAAGAACTAGCTACGAGCAGTACTTC.

This clonotype has ten or more counts. The chain has TRBV6-2 or TRBV6-3 and TRBJ2-4, with 7 bases aligning to TRBD2. Germline V gene lookup returns CDR1 MNHEY and CDR2 SVGEGT. There are 15 residues in the CDR3. V shed 6 bases and J 6 bases; nucleotides not matched to a gene: 11. CDR3 sequence (DNA): TGTGCCAGCAGCCGCACGAAAACGGGGGGAAACATTCAGTACTTC. Encoded protein: CASSRTKTGGNIQYF.

This clonotype has at least ten counts. The chain recombines TRBV6-2 or TRBV6-3 with TRBJ2-7, with a possible D match to TRBD2 (5 bases). V dropped 2 bases and J dropped 2 bases, with 7 bases sitting between them. This CDR3 has 13 residues. From germline, CDR1 is MNHEY and CDR2 SVGEGT. The CDR3 loop is CASSYVGTYEQYF. The DNA for the CDR3 is TGTGCCAGCAGTTACGTCGGGACCTACGAGCAGTACTTC.

This clonotype appeared many times. V usage is TRBV28 and J usage is TRBJ2-7; the D gene is possibly TRBD1 (6 bases). Germline V gene sequence: CDR1 MDHEN, CDR2 SYDVKM. The CDR3 is made up of 13 amino acids. Trimming left V 5 bases short and J 13 bases short, with 21 bases between. CDR3 protein: CASSPSAPGHPYF. DNA of the CDR3: TGTGCCAGCAGTCCATCGGCTCCGGGACACCCCTACTTC.

This clonotype was recorded many times. V is TRBV29-1 and J is TRBJ2-7, with no clear D. CDR1 is SQVTM and CDR2 is ANQGSEA in the germline V gene. The CDR3 is 12 amino acids. Trimming pared 7 bases from V and 2 bases from J, leaving 12 bases between. The DNA of the CDR3 is TGCAGCGGACTTTTAGGTGCCTACGAGCAGTACTTC. It codes for CSGLLGAYEQYF.

The chain employs TRBV20-1 and TRBJ2-7; TRBD2 matches at 8 bases. Germline CDR1 is DFQATT and CDR2 is SNEGSKA (reference sequence). CDR3 length equals 15 residues. The trim removed 1 base at V and 5 bases at J, leaving 10 bases unmatched. CDR3 amino acids: CSARGREGSSHEQYF. The CDR3 bases are TGCAGTGCTAGAGGCCGGGAGGGATCTTCCCACGAGCAGTACTTC.

This clonotype was seen repeatedly, ten times or more. The genes are TRBV28 and TRBJ2-5; 9 bases line up with TRBD1. V gave up 2 bases and J gave up 5 bases; unmatched junction bases: 6. The CDR3 spans 15 residues. In germline, CDR1 is MDHEN, CDR2 SYDVKM. CDR3 bases: TGTGCCAGCAGTTTACCCGGGACAGGGTGGGAGACCCAGTACTTC. Its translation: CASSLPGTGWETQYF.

This clonotype was counted ten times or more. The chain links TRBV6-5 to TRBJ2-5, with a tentative D call TRBD2 (6 bases). The CDR3 covers 16 residues. The germline V gene encodes CDR1 MNHEY and CDR2 SVGAGI. Trimming shortened V by 2 bases and J by 3 bases, and 16 bases separated the two germline ends. For the CDR3, the DNA is TGTGCCAGCAGTTACGATCTTGGCGGAGGGGAAGAGACCCAGTACTTC. Translation: CASSYDLGGGEETQYF.